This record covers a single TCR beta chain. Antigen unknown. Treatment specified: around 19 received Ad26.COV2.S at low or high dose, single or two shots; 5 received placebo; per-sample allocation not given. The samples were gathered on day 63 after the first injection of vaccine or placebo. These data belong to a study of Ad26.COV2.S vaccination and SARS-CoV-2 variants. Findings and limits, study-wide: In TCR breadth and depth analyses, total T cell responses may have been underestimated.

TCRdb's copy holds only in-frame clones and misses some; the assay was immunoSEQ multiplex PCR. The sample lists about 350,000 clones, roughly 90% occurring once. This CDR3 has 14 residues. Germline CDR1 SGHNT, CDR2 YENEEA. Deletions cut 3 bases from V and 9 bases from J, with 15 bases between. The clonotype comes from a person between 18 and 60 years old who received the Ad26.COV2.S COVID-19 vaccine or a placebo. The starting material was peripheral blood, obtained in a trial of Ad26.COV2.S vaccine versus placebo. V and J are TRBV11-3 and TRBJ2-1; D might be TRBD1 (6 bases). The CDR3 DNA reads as TGTGCCAGCAGCTTCTCAACAGGGCAGGGTGAGCAGTTCTTC. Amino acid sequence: CASSFSTGQGEQFF.